This T cell receptor (beta chain) stems from a study of cytomegalovirus exposure and HLA in healthy donors. Overall study: Counted in an early data release were 65 million to 100 million unique TCRs from HLA-typed donors. General study findings and limits: Relative to equally common others, HLA-associated TCR beta chains showed greater clonal expansion in a later analysis. Researchers catalogued about 150 TCR beta chains as cytomegalovirus-associated.

The V gene end was trimmed by 7 bases and the J gene end by 4 bases; junction bases not matched to a gene: 6. Per the germline V gene, CDR1 is MNHEY and CDR2 is SVGAGI. There are 14 residues in the CDR3. The PCR used 60 Vbeta and 13 Jbeta primers. Per the authors' pipeline: Unique TCR beta chains numbered around 75 million in a later analysis, with roughly 9.9 million shared. Method: immunoSEQ multiplex PCR; TCRdb's copy keeps in-frame clones and lacks some. The V and J calls and clone size were taken over from that table, and D and trimming were inferred from the DNA. This sample has over 95,000 clones; approximately 76% occur once, and the top ten carry about 2%. Comments on this clone: Its antigen is not identified.

Material: PBMCs. This TCR was sampled from a man aged 35 to 55 in good health and CMV-seronegative. This chain links TRBV6-5 with TRBJ2-7; 11 bases fit TRBD2. CDR3 in amino acids: CASNLAGGPYEQYF. The CDR3 DNA reads TGTGCCAGCAACTTAGCGGGGGGGCCGTACGAGCAGTACTTC.